This TCR beta chain stems from a study of T cells in Graves' hyperthyroidism and ophthalmopathy. CDR3 size: 14 residues. Germline assignment: CDR1 MNHEY and CDR2 SMNVEV (reference sequence). Between the trimmed V and J ends, which lost 5 bases and 2 bases, there was a span of 12 bases. Study observations and caveats: Ophthalmopathy could be told apart from stable hyperthyroidism with a 13 V-J model.

Template material for amplifying TCR beta CDR3 regions consisted of RNA transcripts. When the TCR CDR3 underwent first-round RT-PCR, the HTBI primer set was used. TCRdb passed the multiplex PCR reads through MiXCR, listing each CDR3 protein once. This sample has more than 300,000 distinct CDR3 sequences, with approximately 18% found just once. With respect to this clonotype: Its antigen is still unknown.

The chain joins TRBV27 to TRBJ1-2; D remains unclear. The clonotype comes from a man between 18 and 29 years old with Graves' ophthalmopathy. The sequenced material came from blood. The CDR3 coding sequence is TGTGCCAGCAGTCCTTCCTTGGGGAACTATGGCTACACCTTC. Translation gives CASSPSLGNYGYTF.